This TCR beta chain was documented in a study of cytomegalovirus exposure and HLA in healthy donors. The CDR3 runs to 15 residues. Per germline, CDR1 SGHDN and CDR2 FVKESK. Trimming removed 1 base from V and 7 bases from J, with 16 bases in between. The PCR made use of 60 Vbeta and 13 Jbeta primers. In the source study's methods: The count from a later analysis was about 80 million unique TCR beta chains, 9 million to 12 million of them shared. The table came from immunoSEQ multiplex PCR; TCRdb's copy has only in-frame clones and leaves some out. That table gives V, J and clone size, and the DNA gave D and trimming. The sample carries 190,000 or so clones, 80% recorded once.

Material: PBMCs. V gene TRBV14 combines with J gene TRBJ2-5; D uncertain. The receptor comes from a boy younger than 18 in good health and CMV-seronegative. The CDR3 is CASSQAGSMVGTQYF. For the CDR3, the DNA is TGTGCCAGCAGCCAAGCAGGTTCCATGGTCGGGACCCAGTACTTC.